The source of this TCR beta chain is a study of blood T cell repertoires in COVID-19. Sequencing used immunoSEQ multiplex PCR; TCRdb keeps in-frame clones, though not all of them. Altogether around 56,000 clones are present, 65% to 90% being singletons, with the ten largest covering 28%. The TCR was taken from an elderly woman with active or convalescent COVID-19. Sequencing was done on a sample of peripheral blood.

This chain's CDR3 is CASSILHGGGPPEQFF. The CDR3 DNA reads as TGTGCCAGTAGTATACTCCATGGGGGGGGGCCGCCTGAGCAGTTCTTC. This chain joins TRBV19 and TRBJ2-1; tentatively, D is TRBD2 (7 bases). V lost 2 bases and J 9 bases, leaving 20 bases between the germline ends. Germline V lookup: CDR1 LNHDA, CDR2 SQIVND (reference sequence). The CDR3 consists of 16 residues.